What follows are 27 T cell receptor beta chains derived from one specimen sequenced in a study of beta chain features in type 1 diabetes. cDNA synthesis used the whole RNA isolate, giving expressed TCRB sequences. Only in-frame clones appear in the TCRdb table, and some are missing; sequencing was by immunoSEQ multiplex PCR. The repertoire holds 130,000 to 150,000 clones, under 60% seen once, with around 0.45% in the top ten. The sequenced sample consisted of Tregs from blood. All receptors derive from a man aged 18-30 years in good health.

V is TRBV9 and J is TRBJ2-4; TRBD2 matches at 8 bases. The V gene end was trimmed by 3 bases and the J gene end by 0 bases; junction bases not matched to a gene: 5. The CDR3 runs 16 residues. Germline V CDR1 and CDR2: SGDLS, YYNGEE. CDR3 in amino acids: CASSESGSIAKNIQYF. CDR3 DNA sequence: TGTGCCAGCAGCGAGAGCGGGAGCATAGCCAAAAACATTCAGTACTTC.

The J gene is TRBJ2-3, the V gene TRBV5-4; 9 bases are a match to TRBD1. J lost 5 bases, V lost 0 bases, and 10 bases had no gene match. The germline gives CDR1 SGHNT, CDR2 YYREEE (reference sequence). The CDR3 covers 17 residues. This chain's CDR3 is CASSLVVGTGYVDTQYF. As DNA, the CDR3 is TGTGCCAGCAGCTTGGTTGTTGGGACAGGGTATGTAGATACGCAGTATTTT.

This clone has just a few counts. J is TRBJ2-1 and V is TRBV7-3; 8 bases line up with TRBD2. CDR1 and CDR2 (germline): SGHTA, FQGTGA. The CDR3 extends over 15 amino acids. V lost 4 bases, J lost 9 bases, and 11 bases stayed unmatched. The CDR3 nucleotides are TGTGCCAGCAGCTCCTTCGGGGGGGGGCCTAGTGAGCAGTTCTTC. Residues: CASSSFGGGPSEQFF.

This sequence joins TRBV28 and TRBJ2-7, with TRBD1 matching 7 bases. CDR1 and CDR2 (germline): MDHEN, SYDVKM. With V trimmed by 6 bases and J by 7 bases, 15 bases remained unmatched. This CDR3 has 15 amino acids. CDR3 protein: CASSPDRNGFDEQYF. The CDR3 DNA follows: TGTGCCAGCAGCCCGGACAGGAACGGTTTTGATGAGCAGTACTTC.

The chain has TRBV4-2 and TRBJ2-3; 8 positions match TRBD2. J was trimmed by 6 bases and V by 1 base; bases with no gene match: 12. Germline CDR1 and CDR2: LGHNA and YNFKEQ. This CDR3 is built from 17 residues. DNA of the CDR3: TGTGCCAGCAGCCAAGTCGCGGGAGCGGGAGCGGTGGATACGCAGTATTTT. It encodes CASSQVAGAGAVDTQYF.

This chain connects TRBV5-1 to TRBJ2-2, with a possible D match to TRBD1 (5 bases). Germline CDR1 is SGHRS and CDR2 is YFSETQ. V lost 1 base to trimming and J lost 0 bases, with 7 bases between them. There are 15 residues in the CDR3. CDR3 nucleotides: TGCGCCAGCAGCTTGCAGGGATCGAACACCGGGGAGCTGTTTTTT. It yields the protein CASSLQGSNTGELFF.

The gene calls are TRBV27 and TRBJ1-5, with D uncertain. The CDR3 covers 15 residues. Germline loops: CDR1 MNHEY, CDR2 SMNVEV (reference sequence). The germline V and J ends were trimmed by 7 bases and 2 bases, with 15 bases remaining between them. CDR3 sequence (DNA): TGTGCCAGCAAGGCCAGGTGGGGAGGCAATCAGCCCCAGCATTTT. This encodes CASKARWGGNQPQHF.

The table lists this clone with a few counts. The chain carries TRBV7-3 and TRBJ2-1; the match to TRBD2 covers 11 bases. V lost 1 base and J lost 6; bases outside the gene matches: 8. This CDR3 contains 17 residues. CDR1 is SGHTA, CDR2 FQGTGA, per germline. In DNA form, the CDR3 reads TGTGCCAGCAGCTTAAGTAGGCGGACTAGCGGGTTCAATGAGCAGTTCTTC. Its protein product is CASSLSRRTSGFNEQFF.

The rearrangement uses TRBV7-2 and TRBJ1-2; TRBD1 agrees at 8 bases. J lost 2 bases, V lost 1 base, and 3 bases had no gene match. Germline V lookup: CDR1 SGHTA, CDR2 FQGNSA. CDR3 size: 15 residues. As DNA, the CDR3 is TGTGCCAGCAGCTTAGAAAGGACAGGGAACTATGGCTACACCTTC. It specifies CASSLERTGNYGYTF.

This clone came up a few times. V usage is TRBV4-3 and J usage is TRBJ2-3; 14 positions match TRBD2. Per germline, CDR1 LGHNA and CDR2 YSLEER. After removal of 4 bases from V and 2 bases from J, the junction contained 5 bases not matched to a gene. The CDR3 extends over 17 amino acids. CDR3 sequence reads: CASSRKTSGGATDTQYF. Here the CDR3 DNA reads TGCGCCAGCAGCCGGAAGACTAGCGGGGGGGCCACAGATACGCAGTATTTT.

This clone was seen a few times. The chain is built from TRBV29-1 and TRBJ2-6; no definite D call. The CDR3 has 15 residues. From germline, CDR1 is SQVTM and CDR2 ANQGSEA. Trimming removed 2 bases at V and 0 bases at J, with 8 bases between. CDR3 coding DNA: TGCAGCGTTGAAACTCCGTACTCTGGGGCCAACGTCCTGACTTTC. Translation gives CSVETPYSGANVLTF.

This chain links TRBV5-1 with TRBJ2-5; TRBD2 agrees at 9 bases. The germline V gene has CDR1 SGHRS and CDR2 YFSETQ. This CDR3 has 14 residues. V shed 2 bases, J shed 2 bases, and the junction held 1 base outside the gene matches. DNA of the CDR3: TGCGCCAGCAGCTTCCTAGCGGGACAAGAGACCCAGTACTTC. The encoded protein is CASSFLAGQETQYF.

This chain links TRBV6-1 with TRBJ1-6, with 9 bases aligning to TRBD1. From germline, CDR1 is MNHNS and CDR2 SASEGT. This CDR3 region has 13 residues. V lost 6 bases and J lost 8; bases outside the gene matches: 2. CDR3 protein: CASSRQGDSPLHF. The CDR3 DNA follows: TGTGCCAGCAGCAGACAGGGGGATTCACCCCTCCACTTT.

This clone was observed a single time. The chain is built from TRBV7-2 and TRBJ2-1, with 9 bases aligning to TRBD2. Trimming cost V 6 bases and J 4 bases; bases outside gene matches: 13. CDR1 and CDR2 from the germline V gene are SGHTA and FQGNSA. The CDR3 is 17 amino acids. CDR3 in DNA: TGTGCCAGCAGTCCGCCCCCTGGGCGGGAGGGATACAATGAGCAGTTCTTC. It encodes CASSPPPGREGYNEQFF.

The DNA of the CDR3 is TGTGCCACCAGCACGACAGTGGGGTTGCGATCACCCCTCCACTTT. Translating it yields CATSTTVGLRSPLHF. This chain uses TRBV15 with TRBJ1-6; tentative D call: TRBD1 (5 bases). In germline, CDR1 is LNHNV, CDR2 YYDKDF (reference sequence). There are 15 residues in the CDR3. V was shortened by 4 bases and J by 10 bases, with 17 bases between the two germline ends.

This clone was observed a few times. The chain links TRBV6-6 to TRBJ1-5, with TRBD1 matching 10 bases. Germline CDR1 is MNHNY and CDR2 is SVGAGI (reference sequence). CDR3 length: 14 residues. V lost 5 bases, J lost 2 bases, and 0 bases stayed unmatched. CDR3 protein: CASSGQGGNQPQHF. The CDR3 nucleotides are TGTGCCAGCAGTGGACAGGGGGGCAATCAGCCCCAGCATTTT.

This chain joins TRBV27 and TRBJ1-5, with 9 bases identical to TRBD1. Germline loops: CDR1 MNHEY, CDR2 SMNVEV (reference sequence). V dropped 8 bases and J dropped 4; count of bases not matched to a gene: 3. CDR3 size: 13 residues. CDR3 residues: CASRGTGNQPQHF. The CDR3, as DNA: TGTGCCAGCCGAGGGACAGGGAATCAGCCCCAGCATTTT.

This chain links TRBV9 with TRBJ2-7; 7 positions match TRBD1. Trimming cost V 4 bases and J 3 bases; bases outside gene matches: 13. Germline CDR1 reads SGDLS; CDR2 reads YYNGEE. The CDR3 contains 16 residues. CDR3 region: CASSPRGLQNLYEQYF. CDR3 nucleotides: TGTGCCAGCAGCCCAAGGGGGCTACAGAACCTCTACGAGCAGTACTTC.

The chain joins TRBV7-9 to TRBJ2-7; a possible D gene is TRBD1 (6 bases). The V end lost 0 bases, the J end lost 7 bases, and 13 bases lay between the germline ends. The CDR3 extends over 14 amino acids. Germline lookup yields CDR1 SEHNR and CDR2 FQNEAQ (reference sequence). The CDR3 reads CASSLALAGDEQYF. DNA for the CDR3: TGTGCCAGCAGCTTAGCGTTAGCAGGGGATGAGCAGTACTTC.

V and J are TRBV19 and TRBJ2-2, with 8 positions matching TRBD1. The germline V gene encodes CDR1 LNHDA and CDR2 SQIVND (reference sequence). This CDR3 is built from 18 residues. After removal of 5 bases from V and 0 bases from J, the junction contained 11 bases not matched to a gene. The CDR3 is CASSVRQGRLANTGELFF. CDR3 coding DNA: TGTGCCAGTAGTGTAAGACAGGGGCGACTAGCGAACACCGGGGAGCTGTTTTTT.

The CDR3 reads CASSFGGAGSYEQYF. Written as DNA, the CDR3 is TGTGCCAGCAGTTTTGGGGGCGCTGGCTCCTACGAGCAGTACTTC. V gene TRBV28 combines with J gene TRBJ2-7; a possible D gene is TRBD1 (6 bases). Trimming pared 3 bases from V and 0 bases from J, leaving 12 bases between. CDR1 is MDHEN and CDR2 is SYDVKM in the germline V gene. The CDR3 loop spans 15 amino acids. Complete variable domain (other parts from reference TRBV28 and TRBJ2-7): DVKVTQSSRYLVKRTGEKVFLECVQDMDHENMFWYRQDPGLGLRLIYFSYDVKMKEKGDIPEGYSVSREKKERFSLILESASTNQTSMYLCASSFGGAGSYEQYFGPGTRLTVT.

DNA for the CDR3: TGTGCCAGCAGCCTGGGACTCCTTAACACCGGGGAGCTGTTTTTT. This encodes CASSLGLLNTGELFF. The chain couples TRBV27 to TRBJ2-2, with a possible D match to TRBD2 (6 bases). Per the germline V gene, CDR1 is MNHEY and CDR2 is SMNVEV (reference sequence). The CDR3 spans 15 residues. The V end lost 6 bases, the J end lost 2 bases, and 13 bases lay between the germline ends.

This clone has only a few counts. The chain carries TRBV7-9 and TRBJ2-7, with D possibly matching TRBD2 (6 bases). The CDR3 runs 16 residues. From germline, CDR1 is SEHNR and CDR2 FQNEAQ (reference sequence). The V and J ends lost 1 base and 0 bases respectively, with 13 bases between them. CDR3 in amino acids: CASSLGRGAFSYEQYF. DNA of the CDR3: TGTGCCAGCAGCTTAGGGCGCGGGGCCTTCTCCTACGAGCAGTACTTC.

The V and J genes are TRBV7-6 and TRBJ2-5; a possible D gene is TRBD2 (7 bases). This CDR3 comprises 17 residues. Per germline, CDR1 SGHVS and CDR2 FNYEAQ. V was trimmed by 0 bases and J by 0 bases, leaving 14 bases between them. The DNA of the CDR3 is TGTGCCAGCAGCTTAGCGCGAGGGGGGGCGTACCAAGAGACCCAGTACTTC. Encoded protein: CASSLARGGAYQETQYF.

V gene TRBV10-3 combines with J gene TRBJ2-5, with D possibly being TRBD1 (6 bases). The CDR3 loop spans 13 amino acids. CDR1 and CDR2 from the germline V gene are ENHRY and SYGVKD. V was trimmed by 8 bases and J by 1 base, leaving 11 bases between them. DNA for the CDR3: TGTGCCATCGGAAGGACAGTCCAAGAGACCCAGTACTTC. It yields the protein CAIGRTVQETQYF.

This clone was seen a few times. The CDR3 DNA reads TGCAGCGTAAGGGGTGTTTACAATGAGCAGTTCTTC. Protein sequence: CSVRGVYNEQFF. This chain connects TRBV29-1 to TRBJ2-1; perhaps TRBD1 as D (5 bases). V shed 6 bases and J shed 4 bases, with 10 bases lying between them. The V gene's germline CDR1 is SQVTM and CDR2 ANQGSEA. The CDR3 has 12 amino acids.

The V and J genes are TRBV10-3 and TRBJ2-7; D possibly corresponds to TRBD1 (6 bases). The CDR3 runs to 16 residues. Germline CDR1 is ENHRY and CDR2 is SYGVKD. Trimming pared 5 bases from V and 2 bases from J, leaving 19 bases between. The CDR3 region is CAISPGHLPHPYEQYF. CDR3 nucleotides: TGTGCCATCAGTCCGGGACATCTGCCACATCCCTACGAGCAGTACTTC.